This T cell receptor (beta chain) derives from a study of blood T cell repertoires in COVID-19. Overall study context: PBMCs, B-cell-depleted T cells, or T cells provided the cDNA or gDNA that made up the material.

With 6 bases removed from V and 3 bases from J, the gap between germline ends came to 21 bases. CDR3 length: 16 amino acids. Germline CDR1 and CDR2: LGHNA and YSLEER. The sample holds one count of this clone. Original analysis: Reference gene primer amplification gave estimated nucleated cell counts. Data came from immunoSEQ multiplex PCR; TCRdb stores just in-frame clones and leaves some out. Clone size and V and J calls were adopted from that table, with D and trimming inferred from the DNA. The sample contains tens of thousands of clones, approximately 87% of which appear only once. Input material: peripheral blood. The receptor was isolated from a man aged 65 to 85 with acute or convalescent COVID-19. V gene TRBV4-3 combines with J gene TRBJ2-7, with a weak D call TRBD2 (5 bases). The CDR3 DNA is TGCGCCAGCAGTCCCTCCGGGCGGGCCAGCCTCTACGAGCAGTACTTC. Translating gives CASSPSGRASLYEQYF.